These 27 T cell receptor beta chains originate from one sample sequenced in a study of cytomegalovirus exposure and HLA in healthy donors. The PCR employed 60 Vbeta primers together with 13 Jbeta primers. This table comes from immunoSEQ multiplex PCR, and its TCRdb copy is limited to in-frame clones, with some not included. The sample gives more than 100,000 clones, less than 85% of which show up once; 1% is in the top ten. The sequenced sample consisted of PBMCs. Every receptor here comes from a man aged 40-49 years in good health and CMV-seronegative.

The chain has TRBV30 and TRBJ2-1; the D gene is possibly TRBD1 (6 bases). Germline CDR1 GTSNPN, CDR2 SVGIG (reference sequence). This CDR3 has 13 residues. Trimming cost V 1 base and J 7 bases, with 11 bases left between them. CDR3 region: CAWSAQGWNEQFF. The CDR3 DNA is TGTGCCTGGAGTGCACAGGGTTGGAATGAGCAGTTCTTC.

J is TRBJ2-7 and V is TRBV6-1; D is unresolved. Germline-derived CDR1 and CDR2 are MNHNS and SASEGT. The V end lost 1 base, the J end lost 0 bases, and 10 bases lay between the germline ends. There are 15 residues in the CDR3. The CDR3 loop reads CASSEDFLYSYEQYF. CDR3 DNA: TGTGCCAGCAGTGAAGATTTTCTATACTCCTACGAGCAGTACTTC.

V gene TRBV6-1 combines with J gene TRBJ1-5; no clear D gene. Between the trimmed V and J ends, which lost 4 bases and 5 bases, there was a span of 21 bases. This CDR3 has 17 amino acids. The germline CDR1 and CDR2 sequences are MNHNS and SASEGT. The CDR3 DNA reads as TGTGCCAGCAGTGGGAAAACGGGGTTTGAAATTGATCAGCCCCAGCATTTT. Protein: CASSGKTGFEIDQPQHF.

The rearrangement links TRBV27 to TRBJ1-2, with 7 bases lining up with TRBD1. Looked up from germline, CDR1 is MNHEY and CDR2 is SMNVEV (reference sequence). The V and J ends lost 4 bases and 5 bases, in that order; junction bases with no gene match: 4. There are 13 residues in the CDR3. The CDR3 is CASSSGQIYGYTF. The CDR3 DNA is TGTGCCAGCAGTTCGGGACAGATATATGGCTACACCTTC.

The chain carries TRBV27 and TRBJ2-7; 7 bases fit TRBD1. This CDR3 has 17 amino acids. The trim removed 0 bases at V and 5 bases at J, leaving 13 bases unmatched. Germline CDR1 reads MNHEY; CDR2 reads SMNVEV (reference sequence). CDR3 in amino acids: CASSLSASRGGLNEQYF. As DNA, the CDR3 is TGTGCCAGCAGTTTATCCGCCTCTAGAGGGGGCTTAAACGAGCAGTACTTC.

V gene TRBV2 combines with J gene TRBJ2-7; the D is unclear. This CDR3 spans 11 amino acids. The germline CDR1 and CDR2 sequences are SNHLY and FYNNEI. Trimming stripped 7 bases from V and 3 bases from J, with 7 bases between. The CDR3 region is CASTPVYEQYF. The CDR3 DNA is TGTGCCAGCACCCCGGTCTACGAGCAGTACTTC.

This clone is a singleton in its sample. V gene TRBV28 combines with J gene TRBJ2-7; 11 bases match TRBD1. The CDR3 sequence is 17 residues long. Per the germline V gene, CDR1 is MDHEN and CDR2 is SYDVKM. The V segment lost 3 bases and the J segment 2 bases; nucleotides outside the gene matches: 9. The CDR3 protein is CASSLLSGTGGTYEQYF. For the CDR3, the DNA is TGTGCCAGCAGTTTGCTCTCCGGGACAGGGGGAACCTACGAGCAGTACTTC.

This clone was detected only once. The J gene is TRBJ2-3, the V gene TRBV30; possibly TRBD2 for D (5 bases). Trimming left V 7 bases short and J 4 bases short, with 12 bases between. The CDR3 is 12 residues long. Germline V CDR1 and CDR2: GTSNPN, SVGIG (reference sequence). The CDR3 DNA sequence: TGTGCCTCCTCACTAGGAGCAGATACGCAGTATTTT. Protein product: CASSLGADTQYF.

The chain uses TRBV7-8 and TRBJ2-2; possible D gene TRBD2, 5 bases. This CDR3 spans 14 amino acids. Per germline, CDR1 SGHVS and CDR2 FQNEAQ. Trimming took 5 bases from V and 5 from J, leaving 12 bases between them. The CDR3 region has the DNA TGTGCCAGCAGCACTTGGACGGGGACCGGGGAGCTGTTTTTT. It is translated as CASSTWTGTGELFF.

The chain uses TRBV6-1 and TRBJ1-5; D possibly corresponds to TRBD1 (6 bases). V lost 2 bases to trimming and J lost 6 bases, with 11 bases between them. Germline CDR1 reads MNHNS; CDR2 reads SASEGT. The CDR3 totals 14 residues. CDR3 coding DNA: TGTGCCAGCAGTGAACTGGGGGCGGTTCAGCCCCAGCATTTT. It yields the protein CASSELGAVQPQHF.

For the CDR3, the DNA is TGTGCCAGCAGAACTTATAGCAATCAGCCCCAGCATTTT. Residues: CASRTYSNQPQHF. This chain links TRBV2 with TRBJ1-5; D uncertain. Trimming stripped 6 bases from V and 0 bases from J, with 6 bases between. The length of the CDR3 is 13 residues. Germline lookup yields CDR1 SNHLY and CDR2 FYNNEI. Based on the CDR3 plus reference TRBV2 and TRBJ1-5, the full variable domain is EPEVTQTPSHQVTQMGQEVILRCVPISNHLYFYWYRQILGQKVEFLVSFYNNEISEKSEIFDDQFSVERPDGSNFTLKIRSTKLEDSAMYFCASRTYSNQPQHFGDGTRLSIL.

V and J are TRBV4-2 and TRBJ2-7, with a weak D call TRBD2 (5 bases). V shed 0 bases and J shed 4 bases, with 7 bases lying between them. The germline V gene has CDR1 LGHNA and CDR2 YNFKEQ. This CDR3 region has 13 residues. The CDR3 loop reads CASSQERGYEQYF. The CDR3 DNA reads TGTGCCAGCAGCCAAGAGCGCGGGTACGAGCAGTACTTC.

V usage is TRBV28 and J usage is TRBJ1-5; 8 bases line up with TRBD1. Germline CDR1 MDHEN, CDR2 SYDVKM. CDR3 size: 15 residues. V lost 5 bases to trimming and J lost 5 bases; unmatched junction nucleotides: 8. CDR3 DNA sequence: TGTGCCAGCAGTACCTCGGACAGGGATCATCAGCCCCAGCATTTT. It is translated as CASSTSDRDHQPQHF.

This clone has only a few counts. The V call is TRBV5-4, the J call TRBJ1-1; D possibly corresponds to TRBD1 (6 bases). Trimming stripped 4 bases from V and 10 bases from J, with 20 bases between. This CDR3 is 14 amino acids long. Germline lookup yields CDR1 SGHNT and CDR2 YYREEE (reference sequence). CDR3 nucleotide sequence: TGTGCCAGCAGCGCCACTACAGGGCCCTTTCGAGCTTTCTTT. Translated: CASSATTGPFRAFF.

A single count supports this clone. The rearrangement links TRBV2 to TRBJ1-5, with 10 bases matching TRBD1. Per the germline V gene, CDR1 is SNHLY and CDR2 is FYNNEI. Trimming cost V 5 bases and J 6 bases; bases outside gene matches: 10. This CDR3 is 16 amino acids long. The CDR3 region is CASSTRDRGRSQPQHF. The CDR3 DNA reads as TGTGCCAGCAGTACCCGGGACAGGGGTAGGAGTCAGCCCCAGCATTTT.

V is TRBV7-2 and J is TRBJ1-1; D gene unclear. Trimming cost V 4 bases and J 0 bases, with 6 bases left between them. Germline values: CDR1 SGHTA, CDR2 FQGNSA. There are 13 residues in the CDR3. CDR3 nucleotide sequence: TGTGCCAGCAGCTCCGACATGAACACTGAAGCTTTCTTT. This encodes CASSSDMNTEAFF.

V gene TRBV6-5 combines with J gene TRBJ1-2, with 8 bases fitting TRBD1. This CDR3 comprises 13 residues. V trimming: 6 bases; J trimming: 14 bases; junction bases outside the gene matches: 14. From germline, CDR1 is MNHEY and CDR2 SVGAGI. CDR3 nucleotides: TGTGCCAGCAGGGGGACAGGATCTATGGCTAAGACCTTC. This sequence encodes CASRGTGSMAKTF.

This clone came up a few times. This sequence joins TRBV7-9 and TRBJ1-1; the match to TRBD1 covers 7 bases. Germline V gene lookup returns CDR1 SEHNR and CDR2 FQNEAQ (reference sequence). The V segment lost 5 bases and the J segment 4 bases; nucleotides outside the gene matches: 13. This CDR3 is 16 amino acids long. The CDR3 DNA follows: TGTGCCAGCAGCGTCCCGACAGGGACGAGGTTCACTGAAGCTTTCTTT. It encodes CASSVPTGTRFTEAFF.

V and J are TRBV2 and TRBJ2-7; D is undetermined. The V gene lost 5 bases and the J gene lost 12 bases, with 14 bases spanning the gap. Germline CDR1 and CDR2: SNHLY and FYNNEI. This CDR3 contains 11 residues. The chain's CDR3 is CASSTLGLGYF. DNA for the CDR3: TGTGCCAGCAGTACCCTTGGCCTTGGGTACTTC. Full variable domain (rest looked up from reference TRBV2 and TRBJ2-7): EPEVTQTPSHQVTQMGQEVILRCVPISNHLYFYWYRQILGQKVEFLVSFYNNEISEKSEIFDDQFSVERPDGSNFTLKIRSTKLEDSAMYFCASSTLGLGYFGPGTRLTVT.

The V and J genes are TRBV10-3 and TRBJ1-1; tentative D call: TRBD1 (6 bases). V was pared by 3 bases and J by 1 base, with 15 bases between. The CDR3 totals 16 residues. Per the germline V gene, CDR1 is ENHRY and CDR2 is SYGVKD. CDR3 nucleotide sequence: TGTGCCATCAGTGACCCCGGACAGTGGGGGAACACTGAAGCTTTCTTT. This encodes CAISDPGQWGNTEAFF.

The chain couples TRBV29-1 to TRBJ2-6, with TRBD2 identical over 7 bases. Germline values: CDR1 SQVTM, CDR2 ANQGSEA. This CDR3 spans 14 amino acids. J lost 0 bases, V lost 7 bases, and 3 bases had no gene match. CDR3 sequence reads: CSAGGYSGANVLTF. CDR3 DNA: TGCAGCGCCGGGGGGTACTCTGGGGCCAACGTCCTGACTTTC.

J is TRBJ2-2 and V is TRBV5-1, with D hard to call. Germline V CDR1 and CDR2: SGHRS, YFSETQ. V was cut by 6 bases and J by 1 base, with 10 bases left in between. This CDR3 contains 14 residues. The CDR3 here is CASTFPGNTGELFF. DNA of the CDR3: TGCGCCAGCACGTTCCCGGGGAACACCGGGGAGCTGTTTTTT.

V gene TRBV10-2 combines with J gene TRBJ1-1; tentative D call: TRBD1 (5 bases). The CDR3 loop spans 16 amino acids. The V end was cut by 6 bases, the J end by 1 base, with 18 bases between. Per the germline V gene, CDR1 is WSHSY and CDR2 is SAAADI. This CDR3 reads CASSPLSWQGNTEAFF. CDR3 bases: TGCGCCAGCAGCCCCCTTTCCTGGCAGGGGAACACTGAAGCTTTCTTT.

The rearrangement uses TRBV6-1 and TRBJ2-7, with D possibly matching TRBD2 (5 bases). The length of the CDR3 is 13 residues. In germline, CDR1 is MNHNS, CDR2 SASEGT. V shed 3 bases and J shed 4 bases, with 10 bases lying between them. The CDR3 DNA follows: TGTGCCAGCAGTGACGGGGTGGGGTACGAGCAGTACTTC. Residues: CASSDGVGYEQYF.

The chain joins TRBV19 to TRBJ1-5; weak D call: TRBD1 (6 bases). This CDR3 region has 16 residues. Trimming removed 6 bases at V and 3 bases at J, with 18 bases between. CDR1 is LNHDA, CDR2 SQIVND, per germline (reference sequence). The CDR3 reads CASRNWGGGNNQPQHF. The CDR3 DNA is TGTGCCAGTAGGAATTGGGGGGGCGGGAACAATCAGCCCCAGCATTTT.

This clone was seen a handful of times. The V and J genes are TRBV27 and TRBJ2-1, with 13 positions matching TRBD2. This CDR3 region has 14 residues. J lost 5 bases, V lost 7 bases, and 2 bases had no gene match. Germline assignment: CDR1 MNHEY and CDR2 SMNVEV (reference sequence). As DNA, the CDR3 is TGTGCCAGCACCGGGACTAGCGGGAACAATGAGCAGTTCTTC. It specifies CASTGTSGNNEQFF.

The gene calls are TRBV20-1 and TRBJ1-2; TRBD1 agrees at 7 bases. Germline trimming cut 5 bases from V and 8 bases from J; bases unmatched to any gene: 5. Germline V gene data show CDR1 as DFQATT and CDR2 as SNEGSKA (reference sequence). The CDR3 consists of 11 residues. DNA for the CDR3: TGCAGTGCTGACGCCAGGGGGGGCTACACCTTC. This encodes CSADARGGYTF.